This T cell receptor (beta chain) was sequenced in a study of T cell responses to AZD1222 COVID-19 vaccine. Notes on the study in general: Just six people given AZD1222 tested seropositive at baseline. Donors were chiefly white British, with a greater number of females, and clonal diversity was perhaps underestimated. There were vaccine-associated CD4 TCRs across spike, dominant at 160-218 and 743-854.

This CDR3 contains 14 residues. CDR1 and CDR2 from the germline V gene are MDHEN and SYDVKM. Unmatched junction bases numbered 8, after V lost 5 bases and J lost 7 bases. Repertoires were generated with immunoSEQ multiplex PCR, while TCRdb's copy carries only in-frame clones and drops some. The sample yields 150,000 or so clones, 80% to 95% seen once. Only one count was recorded for this clone. Antigen: not known. Sequences were derived from peripheral blood, sampled 28 days after the second AZD1222 dose. The chain uses TRBV28 and TRBJ1-5; 7 nucleotides agree with TRBD1. The receptor was derived from an adult who received the AZD1222 COVID-19 vaccine. The CDR3 is CASSPEGAVQPQHF. The CDR3 region has the DNA TGTGCCAGCAGTCCCGAGGGGGCCGTCCAGCCCCAGCATTTT.